These 9 T cell receptor beta chains share one sample of origin, sequenced in a study of cytomegalovirus exposure and HLA in healthy donors. Researchers ran the PCR with 60 Vbeta and 13 Jbeta primers. Profiling relied on immunoSEQ multiplex PCR, and the TCRdb table lists in-frame clones only, not all of them. Altogether 150,000 to 200,000 clones are present, approximately 77% being singletons, with the ten largest covering about 7.4%. Sample: PBMCs. These receptors were taken from a male donor in good health and CMV-seropositive.

The gene calls are TRBV18 and TRBJ2-1; D possibly corresponds to TRBD1 (7 bases). V lost 3 bases, J lost 6 bases, and 12 bases lay in between. CDR1 and CDR2 (germline): KGHSH, LQKENI. CDR3 size: 14 residues. CDR3 DNA sequence: TGTGCCAGCTCACCGAGGCAGGGGGGCAATGAGCAGTTCTTC. The encoded protein is CASSPRQGGNEQFF.

The rearrangement links TRBV13 to TRBJ1-6, with a tentative D call TRBD1 (6 bases). This CDR3 comprises 18 residues. The germline V gene encodes CDR1 PRHDT and CDR2 FYEKMQ (reference sequence). V dropped 4 bases and J dropped 0 bases, with 16 bases sitting between them. CDR3 protein: CASSSLRDTSSYNSPLHF. CDR3 sequence (DNA): TGTGCCAGCAGCTCCCTCCGGGACACCAGCTCCTATAATTCACCCCTCCACTTT. Full variable domain (missing parts from reference TRBV13 and TRBJ1-6): AAGVIQSPRHLIKEKRETATLKCYPIPRHDTVYWYQQGPGQDPQFLISFYEKMQSDKGSIPDRFSAQQFSDYHSELNMSSLELGDSALYFCASSSLRDTSSYNSPLHFGNGTRLTVT.

This rearrangement joins TRBV7-9 to TRBJ1-1; possibly TRBD1 for D (5 bases). From germline, CDR1 is SEHNR and CDR2 FQNEAQ (reference sequence). With 1 base removed from V and 1 base from J, the gap between germline ends came to 13 bases. The CDR3 is 16 amino acids. The CDR3 sequence: CASSLVAGLGNTEAFF. CDR3 DNA sequence: TGTGCCAGCAGCTTAGTGGCGGGGCTCGGGAACACTGAAGCTTTCTTT.

This clone showed up just once. The V call is TRBV5-4, the J call TRBJ2-7, with TRBD1 identical over 9 bases. V shed 4 bases and J 1 base; nucleotides not matched to a gene: 6. Germline V CDR1 and CDR2: SGHNT, YYREEE (reference sequence). CDR3 length: 15 amino acids. The CDR3 DNA reads TGTGCCAGCAGCCGGACAGGGGCTTGGTCCTACGAGCAGTACTTC. It yields the protein CASSRTGAWSYEQYF.

This chain links TRBV2 with TRBJ2-5; possibly TRBD1 for D (5 bases). Between the trimmed V and J ends, which lost 6 bases and 3 bases, there was a span of 11 bases. CDR1 SNHLY and CDR2 FYNNEI come from the germline V gene. The CDR3 loop spans 13 amino acids. The CDR3 sequence: CASRGNRKETQYF. Here the CDR3 DNA reads TGTGCCAGCAGAGGGAACAGGAAAGAGACCCAGTACTTC.

The chain combines TRBV2 with TRBJ2-6; no clear D gene. The V and J ends lost 6 bases and 0 bases respectively, with 12 bases between them. CDR1 is SNHLY, CDR2 FYNNEI, per germline. The CDR3 has 16 residues. CDR3 sequence: CASRRGSHSGANVLTF. The DNA of the CDR3 is TGTGCCAGCAGACGAGGCAGCCACTCTGGGGCCAACGTCCTGACTTTC.

Worth noting for this clone: Other DNA sequences from this sample encode an identical CDR3 as well. The genes are TRBV2 and TRBJ1-1; TRBD1 might be the D (6 bases). The V end lost 0 bases, the J end lost 4 bases, and 9 bases lay between the germline ends. CDR1 and CDR2 (germline): SNHLY, FYNNEI. This CDR3 region has 14 residues. The CDR3 nucleotides are TGTGCCAGCAGTGAAGCAGGGGGTGTCACTGAAGCTTTCTTT. This codes for CASSEAGGVTEAFF.

The V gene is TRBV2, the J gene TRBJ1-5; no definite D call. CDR3 length: 14 amino acids. With 7 bases removed from V and 6 bases from J, the gap between germline ends came to 16 bases. CDR1 is SNHLY, CDR2 FYNNEI, per germline. CDR3 sequence: CASTDSMVFQPQHF. DNA of the CDR3: TGTGCCAGCACCGACTCTATGGTATTTCAGCCCCAGCATTTT.

The chain is built from TRBV6-4 and TRBJ1-1; D gene ambiguous. The V gene's germline CDR1 is MRHNA and CDR2 SNTAGT. CDR3 length equals 13 residues. V was cut by 6 bases and J by 1 base, with 9 bases left in between. DNA of the CDR3: TGTGCCAGCAGCGCTGAGGCGAACACTGAAGCTTTCTTT. This gives the protein CASSAEANTEAFF.